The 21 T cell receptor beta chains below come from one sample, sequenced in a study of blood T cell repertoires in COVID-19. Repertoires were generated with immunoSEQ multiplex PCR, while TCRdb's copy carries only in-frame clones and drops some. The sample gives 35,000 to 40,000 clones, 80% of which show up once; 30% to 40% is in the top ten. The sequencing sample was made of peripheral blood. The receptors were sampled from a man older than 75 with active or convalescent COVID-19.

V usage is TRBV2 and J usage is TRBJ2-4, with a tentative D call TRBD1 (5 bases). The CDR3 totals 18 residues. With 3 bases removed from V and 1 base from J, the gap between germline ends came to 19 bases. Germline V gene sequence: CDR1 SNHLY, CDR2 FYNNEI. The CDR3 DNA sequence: TGTGCCAGCAGTGAGGGGTCCAGGGCATTGTTTGCCAAAAACATTCAGTACTTC. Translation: CASSEGSRALFAKNIQYF.

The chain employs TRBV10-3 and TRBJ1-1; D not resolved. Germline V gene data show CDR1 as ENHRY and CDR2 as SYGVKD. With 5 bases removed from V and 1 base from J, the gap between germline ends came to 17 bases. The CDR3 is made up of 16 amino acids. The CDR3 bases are TGTGCCATCAGTCAAGGACCGGGAGAGGGGAACACTGAAGCTTTCTTT. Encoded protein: CAISQGPGEGNTEAFF.

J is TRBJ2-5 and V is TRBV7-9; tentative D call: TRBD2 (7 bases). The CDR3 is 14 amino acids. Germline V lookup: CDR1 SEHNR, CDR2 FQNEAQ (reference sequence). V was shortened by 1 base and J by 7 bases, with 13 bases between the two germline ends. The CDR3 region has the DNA TGTGCCAGCAGCTTAGTCGGGGGGCTTATGACCCAGTACTTC. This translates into CASSLVGGLMTQYF.

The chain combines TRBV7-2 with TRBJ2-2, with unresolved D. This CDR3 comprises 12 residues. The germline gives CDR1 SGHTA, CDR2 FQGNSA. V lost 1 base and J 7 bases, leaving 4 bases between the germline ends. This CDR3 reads CASSLVLGELFF. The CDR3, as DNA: TGTGCCAGCAGCTTAGTCCTCGGGGAGCTGTTTTTT.

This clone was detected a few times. The CDR3 spells CASRAGTGSLVEQYF. The CDR3 nucleotides read TGTGCCAGCAGAGCCGGGACAGGGTCTCTGGTCGAGCAGTACTTC. The V gene is TRBV28, the J gene TRBJ2-7; TRBD1 matches 9 bases. Germline CDR1 is MDHEN and CDR2 is SYDVKM. The V and J ends lost 6 bases and 6 bases, in that order; junction bases with no gene match: 12. The CDR3 has 15 amino acids.

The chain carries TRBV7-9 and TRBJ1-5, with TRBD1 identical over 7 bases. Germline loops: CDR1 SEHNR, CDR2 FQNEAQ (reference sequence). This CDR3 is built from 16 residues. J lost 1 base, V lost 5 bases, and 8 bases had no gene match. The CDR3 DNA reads TGTGCCAGCAGCGCCGACAGGGTAGGGAGCAATCAGCCCCAGCATTTT. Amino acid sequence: CASSADRVGSNQPQHF.

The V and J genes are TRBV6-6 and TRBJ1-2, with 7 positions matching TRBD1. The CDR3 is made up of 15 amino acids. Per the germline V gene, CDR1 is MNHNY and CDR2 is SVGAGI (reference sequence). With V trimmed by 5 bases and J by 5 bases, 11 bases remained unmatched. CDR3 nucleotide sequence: TGTGCCAGCAGTGGTACAGGGGTAAGGGGGTATGGCTACACCTTC. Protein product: CASSGTGVRGYGYTF.

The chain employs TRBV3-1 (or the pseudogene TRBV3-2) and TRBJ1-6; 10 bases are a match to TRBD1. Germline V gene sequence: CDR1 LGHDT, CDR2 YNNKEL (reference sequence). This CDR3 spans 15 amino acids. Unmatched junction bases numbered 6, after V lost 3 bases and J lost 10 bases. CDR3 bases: TGTGCCAGCAGCCAGAGGGACAGGGGTCGGTCACCCCTCCACTTT. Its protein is CASSQRDRGRSPLHF.

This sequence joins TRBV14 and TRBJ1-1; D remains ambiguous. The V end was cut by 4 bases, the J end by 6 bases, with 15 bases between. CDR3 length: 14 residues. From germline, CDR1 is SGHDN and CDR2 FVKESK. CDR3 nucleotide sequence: TGTGCCAGCAGCCCAGTTATCACGTATTCTGAAGCTTTCTTT. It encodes CASSPVITYSEAFF.

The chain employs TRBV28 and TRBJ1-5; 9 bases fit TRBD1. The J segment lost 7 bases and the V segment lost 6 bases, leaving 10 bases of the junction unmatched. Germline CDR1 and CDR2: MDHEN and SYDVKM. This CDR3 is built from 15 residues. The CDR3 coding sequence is TGTGCCAGCAGACGGGGACAGGGAGGAGAACAGCCCCAGCATTTT. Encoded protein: CASRRGQGGEQPQHF. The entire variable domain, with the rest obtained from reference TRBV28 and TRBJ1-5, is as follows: DVKVTQSSRYLVKRTGEKVFLECVQDMDHENMFWYRQDPGLGLRLIYFSYDVKMKEKGDIPEGYSVSREKKERFSLILESASTNQTSMYLCASRRGQGGEQPQHFGDGTRLSIL.

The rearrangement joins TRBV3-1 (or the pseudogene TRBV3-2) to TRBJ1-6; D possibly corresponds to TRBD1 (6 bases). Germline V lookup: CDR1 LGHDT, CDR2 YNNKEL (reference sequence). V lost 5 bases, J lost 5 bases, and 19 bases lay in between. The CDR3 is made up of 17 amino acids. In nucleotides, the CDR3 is TGTGCCAGCAGCGCATGGAGTCTGGACAGCGATAATTCACCCCTCCACTTT. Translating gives CASSAWSLDSDNSPLHF.

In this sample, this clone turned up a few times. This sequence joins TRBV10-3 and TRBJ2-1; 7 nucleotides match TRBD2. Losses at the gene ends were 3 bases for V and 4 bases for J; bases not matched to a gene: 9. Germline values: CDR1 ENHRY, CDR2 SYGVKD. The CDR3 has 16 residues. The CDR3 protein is CAISEQAGRNYNEQFF. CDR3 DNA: TGTGCCATCAGTGAACAAGCGGGGCGGAATTACAATGAGCAGTTCTTC.

In nucleotides, the CDR3 is TGTGCCAGCAGAGAGGGCACTGAAGCTTTCTTT. It yields the protein CASREGTEAFF. This rearrangement joins TRBV6-5 to TRBJ1-1; no clear D. The ends were cut back, 6 bases at V and 4 bases at J, with 6 bases in the middle. This CDR3 has 11 amino acids. Germline CDR1 is MNHEY and CDR2 is SVGAGI.

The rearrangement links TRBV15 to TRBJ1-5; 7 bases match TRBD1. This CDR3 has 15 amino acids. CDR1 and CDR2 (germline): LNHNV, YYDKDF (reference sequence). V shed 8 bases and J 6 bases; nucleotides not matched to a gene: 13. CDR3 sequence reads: CATSLPDRARQPQHF. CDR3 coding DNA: TGTGCCACCTCTCTCCCCGACAGGGCTCGTCAGCCCCAGCATTTT.

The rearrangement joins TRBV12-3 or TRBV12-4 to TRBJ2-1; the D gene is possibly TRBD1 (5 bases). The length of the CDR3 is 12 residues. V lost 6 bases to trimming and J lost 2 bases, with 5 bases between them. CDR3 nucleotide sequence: TGTGCCAGCAGGGACACCTACAATGAGCAGTTCTTC. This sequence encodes CASRDTYNEQFF.

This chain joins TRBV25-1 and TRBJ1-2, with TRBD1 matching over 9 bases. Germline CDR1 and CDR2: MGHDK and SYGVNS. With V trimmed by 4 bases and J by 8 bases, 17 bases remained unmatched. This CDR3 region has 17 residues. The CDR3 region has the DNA TGTGCCAGCAGTGCACCGGGGGGACAGGGCCTGATTGGAGGCTACACCTTC. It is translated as CASSAPGGQGLIGGYTF.

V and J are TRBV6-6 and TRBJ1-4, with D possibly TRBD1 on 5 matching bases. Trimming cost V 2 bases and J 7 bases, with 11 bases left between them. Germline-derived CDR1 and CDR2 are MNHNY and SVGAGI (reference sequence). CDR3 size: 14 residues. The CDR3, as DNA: TGTGCCAGCAGTTACAGGGGCAGGGTTGAAAAACTGTTTTTT. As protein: CASSYRGRVEKLFF.

As DNA, the CDR3 is TGTGCCAGCAGCTTAGGGTCGGGACAGCCCCAGCATTTT. Its protein product is CASSLGSGQPQHF. The chain links TRBV7-9 to TRBJ1-5; D call uncertain. The CDR3 is made up of 13 amino acids. CDR1 and CDR2 (germline): SEHNR, FQNEAQ (reference sequence). With 1 base removed from V and 7 bases from J, the gap between germline ends came to 8 bases.

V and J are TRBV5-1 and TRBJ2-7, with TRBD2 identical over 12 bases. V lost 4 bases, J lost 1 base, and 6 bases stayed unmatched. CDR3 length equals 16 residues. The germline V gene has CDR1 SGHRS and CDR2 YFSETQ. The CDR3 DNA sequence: TGCGCCAGCAGCCCCGGACTAGCGGGACTGTCCTACGAGCAGTACTTC. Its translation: CASSPGLAGLSYEQYF. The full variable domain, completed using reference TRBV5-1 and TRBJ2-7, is KAGVTQTPRYLIKTRGQQVTLSCSPISGHRSVSWYQQTPGQGLQFLFEYFSETQRNKGNFPGRFSGRQFSNSRSEMNVSTLELGDSALYLCASSPGLAGLSYEQYFGPGTRLTVT.

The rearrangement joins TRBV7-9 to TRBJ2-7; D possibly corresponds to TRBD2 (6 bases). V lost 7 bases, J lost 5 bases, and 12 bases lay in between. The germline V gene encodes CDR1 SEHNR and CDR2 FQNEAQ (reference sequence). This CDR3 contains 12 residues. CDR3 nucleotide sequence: TGTGCCAGCAATATGGGAGGAGACGAGCAGTACTTC. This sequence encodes CASNMGGDEQYF.

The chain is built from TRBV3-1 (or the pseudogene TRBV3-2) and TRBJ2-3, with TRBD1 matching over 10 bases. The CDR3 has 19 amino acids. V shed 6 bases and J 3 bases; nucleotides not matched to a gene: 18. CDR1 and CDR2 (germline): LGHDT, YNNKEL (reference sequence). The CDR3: CASSQPQDRGAIWTDTQYF. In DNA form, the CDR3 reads TGTGCCAGCAGTCAACCCCAGGACAGGGGGGCGATTTGGACAGATACGCAGTATTTT.